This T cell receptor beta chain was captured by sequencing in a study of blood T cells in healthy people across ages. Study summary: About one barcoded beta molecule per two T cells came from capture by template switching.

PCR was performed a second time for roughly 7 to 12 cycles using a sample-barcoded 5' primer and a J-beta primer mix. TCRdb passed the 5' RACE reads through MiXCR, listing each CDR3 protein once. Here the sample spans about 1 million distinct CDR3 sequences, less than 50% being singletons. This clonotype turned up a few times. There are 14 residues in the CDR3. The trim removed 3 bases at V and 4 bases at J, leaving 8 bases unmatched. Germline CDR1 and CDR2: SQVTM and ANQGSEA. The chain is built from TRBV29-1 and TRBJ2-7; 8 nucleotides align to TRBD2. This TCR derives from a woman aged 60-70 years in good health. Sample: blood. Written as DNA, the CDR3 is TGCAGCGTTGAGGGGACTAGTAACGGGTACGAGCAGTACTTC. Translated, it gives CSVEGTSNGYEQYF.